This TCR beta chain emerged from a study of cytomegalovirus exposure and HLA in healthy donors (dated by TCRdb to the late 2010s). Regarding the study in general: An earlier analysis of several hundred of the donors reported roughly 300 Gb of sequence data and roughly 110 million unique TCR beta sequences from some 180 million T cells. An early release that covered 640 HLA-typed donors contained around 300 gigabases of sequencing data and around 85 million unique TCR sequences. The genetic ancestry cluster associated with self-reported Caucasian donors included 81% of the 398 genotyped donors. The aim of the study was to test whether cataloging public T cell receptors could identify signatures of past pathogen exposure. The study profiled the T cell repertoires of under 850 subjects by immunosequencing and related them to cytomegalovirus serostatus. A separate validation cohort of some 130 different subjects was used in addition to the 666-subject first cohort. To predict cytomegalovirus infection status, the study brought together high-throughput TCR immunosequencing, statistical association of individual TCRs with disease status, and machine learning. To study patterns of TCR occurrence, a later analysis re-analyzed previously published TCR beta repertoires from more than 550 donors and added high-resolution HLA genotyping. Rather than drawing on any new phenotypic data, the later analysis identified candidate immune exposures from TCR beta sequences and the way those sequences occurred across donors. To decide whether each TCR beta V gene segment behaved as functional or pseudogenic, an earlier analysis of approximately 600 of the donors relied on high-throughput TCR beta sequencing. Alongside the repertoire data, information on donor age, sex, ethnicity and CMV serostatus was compiled. A later genetic analysis used genome-wide SNP genotypes for about 60% of the roughly 700 donors, treating that subset as a discovery cohort. All discovery cohort repertoires had been generated on a single sequencing platform. Both class I and class II loci were covered by HLA typing, at four-digit resolution. Typing coverage differed by locus: A, B, C, DRB1 and DQB1 were typed in roughly 620-640 donors, DQA1 in about 510, DPA1 in some 570, and DPB1 in approximately 450. Roughly 5 DR-DQ haplotypes were treated as single units for association and clustering because of strong linkage in the cohort. Across approximately 420 genotyped donors of the cohort, an average of about 240,000 unique TCR beta nucleotide sequences per donor were sequenced, and 15% to 20% of those sequences were non-productive. The full study reports these points: A later analysis found that most CMV-associated TCR beta chains appeared HLA-restricted, with HLA associations seemingly driven largely by CMV exposure. It was suggested by the authors that the approach could potentially be generalized to other disease states and immunological phenotypes. A group of highly shared sequence variants was considered likely to be a technical artifact of the sequencing pipeline. In a later analysis, several top co-occurrence clusters were reported to appear linked to parvovirus B19, influenza, CMV and Epstein-Barr virus. Roughly 15 rarely observed V segments, including chromosome 9 orphons, were excluded from the earlier analysis of about 600 of the donors because counts were too low. In both the original and validation cohorts, the classifier was reported to diagnose cytomegalovirus status with high specificity and sensitivity. The only immune exposure information available for the cohort was CMV serostatus. A few of the identified cytomegalovirus-associated TCR beta chains were confirmed in vitro to be specific for cytomegalovirus antigens. A later analysis associated about 17,000 TCR beta sequences with specific HLA alleles at a false discovery rate of 0.05. In a later genetic analysis, a missense DCLRE1C variant was associated with V-gene and J-gene trimming of TCR beta chains, and the association was replicated in an independent cohort. According to a later analysis, TCR association rates differed among HLA loci, with DRB1 alleles showing the most associated TCRs and HLA-C alleles showing the fewest. A further reported finding was that TCR beta sequences accurately predicted the HLA-A and HLA-B alleles for most subjects in the first cohort. In a later genetic analysis, fewer N-insertions in productive TCRs were reported among donors in an Asian-associated ancestry cluster than the 666-donor mean. When HLA alleles, especially DR and DQ, strongly co-occurred, TCR associations were difficult to assign to individual alleles. In a later analysis, HLA-associated TCR beta chains showed more clonal expansion and lower generation probabilities than non-associated chains that were equally common. Because some donors lacked HLA typing at each locus, the association tests relied only on the typed subset. Only TCR beta chains were sequenced in this cohort, and the absence of alpha or paired-chain data limited detectable features. Across donors, most TCR sequences were observed very rarely, whereas some public TCRs were present in many individuals. Correlated functional status among segregating V segments might reflect linkage disequilibrium, but an unknown experimental factor could not be ruled out. Presence/absence analyses assumed roughly uniform sequencing depth across donors, an assumption that may not hold. The study gave a list of under 200 TCR beta chains associated with cytomegalovirus. Some IMGT-functional V segments, including TRBV6-2 and TRBV6-3, could not be told apart with the 87-base-pair reads, so those segments were excluded. An earlier analysis of 587 of the donors showed that most TCR beta V segments appeared in productive rearrangements either about 87% or about 30% of the time, which broadly matched IMGT annotations.

This clone was detected once. The antigen this receptor binds is unknown. Base qualities are not at hand, and no much larger clone is one base apart. To prepare the library, the immunoSEQ multiplex PCR assay was applied. For the multiplex PCR, a mixture combining 60 forward primers for TCR Vbeta segments and 13 reverse primers for TCR Jbeta segments was used. The CDR3 region of rearranged TCR beta genes was amplified from genomic DNA with a multiplex PCR assay. On the Illumina HiSeq System, the amplified TCR beta libraries were sequenced as 87-base-pair reads. The study's own analysis went as follows. In a later analysis, approximately 74 million unique TCR beta chains were counted across the 666 repertoires, and roughly 9.9 million of these chains were shared by at least two donors. Raw reads were error-corrected and collapsed into unique sequences with a nearest-neighbor algorithm that merged closely related sequences to remove PCR and sequencing errors. To assign V, D and J gene segments, CDR3 sequences were aligned to IMGT reference sequences. For a sequence to be retained, at least a six-nucleotide match to both a V gene segment and a J gene segment was required. A rearrangement was called productive if the CDR3 had no stop codons and remained in frame with V and J, and every other rearrangement was called non-productive. Following IMGT convention, CDR3 was defined as the stretch from the second conserved V-encoded cysteine to the conserved J-encoded phenylalanine. The earlier analysis of 450 to 750 of the donors excluded any sequence lacking an unambiguous match to a single V gene segment. In an earlier analysis of 587 of the donors, a V segment was called functional when productive rearrangements were above 56.7%, and segregating when the standard deviation between donors exceeded 5%. A statistical classification framework was built to diagnose cytomegalovirus status from the catalog of TCR beta chain sequences. In a later analysis, TCR nucleotide sequences were compared against IMGT/GENE-DB human TR gene sequences so that V and J genes could be assigned. In a later analysis, CDR3 sequences and most-parsimonious VDJ recombination scenarios were assigned using the TCRdist pipeline. In a later analysis, each TCR beta chain was defined by its CDR3 amino acid sequence together with its V-gene family, and reads without a unique V-gene family were excluded. To address suspected cross-contamination and a sequencing artifact, a later analysis removed roughly 640 highly shared, low-generation-probability nucleotide sequences. In a later analysis, a clonal expansion index for each public chain was calculated from normalized within-repertoire ranks of inferred template counts. In a later analysis, generation probabilities were computed using a VDJ recombination model fitted to out-of-frame rearrangements, and the results were checked against IGoR. In a later analysis, hypergeometric tests were used to score TCR-TCR, TCR-HLA and TCR-CMV co-occurrence, with a repertoire-size bias correction applied to TCR pairs. A later analysis estimated false discovery rates by permuting HLA or CMV assignments 20 times. In a later analysis, co-occurring TCRs were grouped using DBSCAN, with TCRdist sequence similarity added in when clustering inside HLA-allele-positive subsets. Repertoires with fewer than 30,000 or more than 120,000 public chains, plus five repertoires with anomalous nucleotide sharing, were excluded from co-occurrence clustering. As stored in TCRdb, this immuneACCESS dataset retains in-frame rearrangements with V and J assigned. A fraction of the clones does not appear; measured against another copy, unresolved V genes explain less than half of the discrepancy, and the remainder lacks a known reason. That table gives V, J and clone size, and the DNA gave D and trimming. For this sample the table gives approximately 92,000 clones, of which over 70% were detected only once. The top ten constitute roughly 1.2% of the sample.

Germline trimming amounts to 5 bases on V and 4 bases on J, with 8 as the count of junction bases outside the gene matches. The cysteine opens and the phenylalanine closes a CDR3 of 14 amino acids. The only DNA kept is the CDR3, 42 bases in frame from the first base. The germline V gene (reference sequence) sets CDR1 to GTSNPN and CDR2 to SVGIG. The cohort was made up of hundreds of healthy bone marrow donors. At the time of sampling, all cohort members were nominally healthy, though unrecorded immune exposures were likely present. The donor tested CMV seropositive, placing the donor among the approximately 290 seropositive members of the cohort. Each donor provided a peripheral blood sample, and peripheral blood mononuclear cells were used for TCR beta sequencing. The Qiagen DNeasy Blood Extraction Kit was used to extract genomic DNA from the blood cell samples.

Recombination linked TRBV30 to TRBJ2-7; 10 nucleotides in the junction match TRBD2. Input material: PBMCs. The TCR originated in a girl under 10 years old in good health and CMV-seropositive. The DNA reads as follows: TGTGCCTGGGCGTTTAGCGGGGGGATGTACGAGCAGTACTTC. Translated, this gives CAWAFSGGMYEQYF.